The TCR beta chain described here comes from a study of long-term antiretroviral therapy in people with HIV (dated by TCRdb to between 2021 and 2022). At the level of the whole study: The earliest samples were collected approximately a decade before the 2015 WHO recommendation for immediate ART, a period when ART was typically delayed until CD4 counts fell. This retrospective serial study examined whether starting ART and sustained HIV suppression were associated with changes in the composition and diversity of the TRB repertoire in peripheral blood. A total of some 210 cryopreserved PBMC samples were contributed to the cohort by 30 adults with confirmed HIV infection, with samples collected serially over a mean of approximately six years (range 1-12). Of the roughly 27 participants with HIV, some 12 were female. No cross-contamination during QIAcube processing was seen in test extractions of a monoclonal T-cell line run alongside around 31 polyclonal samples.

For this clone: Its specific antigen is unknown. No base qualities exist here, and no much larger clone lies one base off it.

Findings and caveats that apply to the study as a whole: Inferences about post-ART repertoire changes are limited because no data were available on ART adherence, viral resistance or therapy changes. Because pre-ART samples had limited cell numbers, profiling was done on unsorted PBMC rather than on sorted CD4+ and CD8+ T cells. Since PBMC availability was limited, sequencing covered only the TCR beta chain, with no alpha chain pairing. At every time point, the repertoire was dominated by expanded TRB clones first identified before ART initiation, although this dominance fluctuated and, in many PLHIV, declined after ART. The samples were dated from about 2003 to 2018, and the ART regimens that were used may be less effective than current ART regimens. A significant increase in TRB diversity was found to be associated with ART initiation, although TRB diversity was observed to remain significantly below that of transplant donor controls even after long-term ART. CDR3 length ranges in HIV repertoires were narrower than in controls, and network structure suggested an antigen-experienced repertoire with only a slight naive shift after ART.

The immunoSEQ hsTCRB v3.0 assay was used at survey level resolution for TRB variable region sequencing. The targeted TRB sequencing depth was about 40,000-50,000 T-cell genomes per sample. TRB libraries were pooled and sequenced on an Illumina MiSeq using a v3 150-cycle kit. Per the authors' processing: Repertoire analysis was performed in R inside a reproducible Nextflow workflow that covered QC, data transformation and analysis. LymphoSeq2, an R package for AIRR-Seq data exploration, was used to implement custom analyses. A few samples that yielded fewer than 5000 total TRB sequences were excluded, so that fewer than 200 HIV repertoires were analyzed. Among the approximately 200 retained HIV repertoires, 59 were collected before ART initiation and 129 after ART initiation. Each repertoire was downsampled to 5000 TRB nucleotide sequences, and summary statistics were averaged across 100 downsampling iterations. Only TRB sequences with CDR3 regions of at least seven amino acids were retained for analysis. A Shannon entropy-derived clonality score and the Gini coefficient were used to measure diversity. In the repertoire networks, any two of the top 5000 CDR3 amino acid sequences were connected whenever the two sequences differed by an edit distance of one. For TRB CDR3 amino acid sequences, GLIPH2 was used to predict antigen specificity groups and MHC restriction. CDR3 amino acid sequences were matched against VDJdb and McPAS-TCR to flag known CMV, EBV, HIV or tissue antigen associations. Pre-ART, post-ART and control groups were compared with Wilcoxon signed-rank tests and Holm-Bonferroni correction. Imported from immuneACCESS, the table was reduced by TCRdb to in-frame sequences with V and J called. These copies leave out some clones; in studies compared against another copy, an unresolved V gene accounts for under half, and the cause of the remainder is not known. From that table come the V and J calls and clone size; the DNA was used to work out D and trimming. Recorded for this sample are about 38,000 clones; 75% to 90% of them occurred a single time. The ten largest make up around 5% of the sample.

To be included, a participant needed at least one PBMC sample from before ART initiation plus at least two post-ART samples. Treatment was received in the United States of America by all participants with HIV. Cryopreserved samples of 1-10 million PBMC were thawed and washed before DNA extraction. At the time of the earliest PBMC sample, participants with HIV were aged between about 20 and 54 years. PBMC samples from each participant spanned 1-4 timepoints before ART initiation and 2-8 timepoints after ART initiation, with a median of 7 samples. Serial HIV viral load, CD4+ T-cell count, ART history and demographic data were obtained for every participant. A Qiagen kit on a QIAcube was used to extract genomic DNA from unsorted PBMC, with samples processed in batches of 12. The source material was unsorted PBMCs, sampled 1.5 years after starting antiretroviral therapy. This clonotype was sampled from a man aged 18-30 years with HIV.

This receptor carries the CDR3 CASSERNEQFF. In nucleotide form, the sequence is TGTGCCAGCAGCGAGAGGAATGAGCAGTTCTTC. This chain joins TRBV6-5 to TRBJ2-1; no D gene can be assigned with confidence. Trimming takes 6 bases from V and 7 bases from J, and the germline ends sit 7 bases apart. The CDR3, cysteine through phenylalanine, is 11 amino acids long. Here the CDR3 DNA is all that survives: 33 bases in frame from base 1. From the germline V gene, CDR1 is MNHEY and CDR2 is SVGAGI.